This T cell receptor beta chain originates from a study of blood T cell repertoires in COVID-19. Study background: Acute and convalescent COVID-19 samples came from the United States, Italy and Spain. PBMCs, B-cell-depleted T cells, or T cells were the source of the cDNA or gDNA that made up the material.

Authors' analysis steps: By means of reference gene primer amplification, nucleated cell counts were estimated. The data were produced by immunoSEQ multiplex PCR, yet TCRdb's version contains in-frame clones alone and is incomplete. The DNA gave D and trimming, while V, J and clone size come from that table. The profile shows about 180,000 clones, around 85% of them singletons. CDR3 size: 15 residues. Germline CDR1 LGHNA, CDR2 YNFKEQ. Trimming removed 1 base at V and 4 bases at J, with 13 bases between. This receptor was taken from a human donor with active or convalescent COVID-19. The donor label of this sample is uncertain. This chain connects TRBV4-2 to TRBJ1-1, with D possibly being TRBD1 (6 bases). The sequenced material came from peripheral blood. CDR3 coding DNA: TGTGCCAGCAGCCAAGTCCAGGGGCAGATCACTGAAGCTTTCTTT. Its translation is CASSQVQGQITEAFF.